This TCR beta chain was sequenced for a study of blood T cell repertoires in COVID-19. Study overall: PBMCs, B-cell-depleted T cells, or T cells provided the cDNA or gDNA that made up the material.

Original data processing: The authors estimated nucleated cell counts from reference gene primer amplification. Sequenced by immunoSEQ multiplex PCR; TCRdb stores in-frame clones only, minus some. The V and J calls and the clone size are those of that table, but D and trimming were determined from the DNA. The table lists some 200,000 clones, 82% of them singletons. The sample taken for sequencing was PBMCs or T cells enriched from blood (not recorded which). The source of this sequence is a woman aged 55-69 years with acute COVID-19.

The DNA of the CDR3 is TGCGCCAGCAGCAAGTCAGGGGCACGCCAAGAGACCCAGTACTTC. Translated: CASSKSGARQETQYF. This chain links TRBV5-1 with TRBJ2-5; D is possibly TRBD1 (6 bases). CDR3 length: 15 amino acids. Trimming left V 4 bases short and J 1 base short, with 14 bases between. CDR1 and CDR2 (germline): SGHRS, YFSETQ.